The clone carrying this TCR beta chain was counted a single time. The sample belongs to a study of control samples from healthy donors and cancer patients. The assay was immunoSEQ multiplex PCR, and TCRdb's table has in-frame clones only and misses some. The sample includes 70,000 or so clones, 85% to 90% of them seen just once. V gave up 5 bases and J gave up 8 bases, with 16 bases separating them. CDR3 length equals 14 residues. Germline CDR1 reads ENHRY; CDR2 reads SYGVKD. The sample was PBMCs. The receptor comes from a man between 60 and 75 years old with lung cancer. The chain links TRBV10-3 to TRBJ2-1; D perhaps matches TRBD1 (6 bases). The DNA for the CDR3 is TGTGCCATCAGTCCTAAACAGGGACGGGATGAGCAGTTCTTC. Translation gives CAISPKQGRDEQFF.